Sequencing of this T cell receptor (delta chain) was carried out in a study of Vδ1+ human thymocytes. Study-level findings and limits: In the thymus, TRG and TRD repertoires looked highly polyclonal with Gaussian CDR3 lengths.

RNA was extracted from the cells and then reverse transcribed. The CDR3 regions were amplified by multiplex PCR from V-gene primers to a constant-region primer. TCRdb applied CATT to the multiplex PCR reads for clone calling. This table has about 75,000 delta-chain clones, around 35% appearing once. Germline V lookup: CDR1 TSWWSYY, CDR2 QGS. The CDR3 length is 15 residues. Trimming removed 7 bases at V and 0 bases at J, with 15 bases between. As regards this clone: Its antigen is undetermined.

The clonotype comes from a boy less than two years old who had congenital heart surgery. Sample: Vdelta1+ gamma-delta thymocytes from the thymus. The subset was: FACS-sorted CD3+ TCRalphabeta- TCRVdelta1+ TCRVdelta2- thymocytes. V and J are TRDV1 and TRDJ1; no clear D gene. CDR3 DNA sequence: TGTGCTCTTGTCAATTATCGGACGTACACCGATAAACTCATCTTT. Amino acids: CALVNYRTYTDKLIF.